The subject of this entry is one T cell receptor beta chain. Its antigen remains unidentified. This entry is derived from a study of cytomegalovirus exposure and HLA in healthy donors. Vbeta (60) and Jbeta (13) primers were used in the PCR. Clones were sequenced by immunoSEQ multiplex PCR, and TCRdb holds only the in-frame ones, with some missing. Among roughly 90,000 clones listed, 65% to 85% were seen once. Findings and caveats of the study: The authors later linked a missense DCLRE1C variant to TCR beta V- and J-gene trimming.

Trimming shortened V by 6 bases and J by 9 bases, and 12 bases separated the two germline ends. This CDR3 comprises 13 residues. Germline lookup yields CDR1 WSHSY and CDR2 SAAADI. The specimen sequenced was PBMCs. This sequence was found in a man aged 18-30 years in good health and CMV-seronegative. The chain employs TRBV10-2 and TRBJ1-6; TRBD1 might be the D (6 bases). The CDR3 reads CASRPGAGSPLHF. The CDR3 DNA is TGCGCCAGCAGGCCAGGGGCCGGTTCACCCCTCCACTTT.